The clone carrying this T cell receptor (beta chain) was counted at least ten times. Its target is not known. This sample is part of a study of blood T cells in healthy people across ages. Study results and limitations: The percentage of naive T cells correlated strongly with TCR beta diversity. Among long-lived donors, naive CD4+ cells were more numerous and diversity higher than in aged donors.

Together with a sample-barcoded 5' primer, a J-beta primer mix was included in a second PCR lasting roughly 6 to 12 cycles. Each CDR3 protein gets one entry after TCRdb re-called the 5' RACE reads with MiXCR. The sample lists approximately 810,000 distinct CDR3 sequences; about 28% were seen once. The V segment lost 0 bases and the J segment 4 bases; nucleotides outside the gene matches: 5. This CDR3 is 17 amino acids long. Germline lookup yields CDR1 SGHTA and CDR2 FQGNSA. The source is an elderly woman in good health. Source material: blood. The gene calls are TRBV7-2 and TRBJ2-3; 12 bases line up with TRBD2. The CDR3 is CASSLALAGGWADTQYF. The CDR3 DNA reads TGTGCCAGCAGCTTAGCTCTAGCGGGGGGGTGGGCAGATACGCAGTATTTT.